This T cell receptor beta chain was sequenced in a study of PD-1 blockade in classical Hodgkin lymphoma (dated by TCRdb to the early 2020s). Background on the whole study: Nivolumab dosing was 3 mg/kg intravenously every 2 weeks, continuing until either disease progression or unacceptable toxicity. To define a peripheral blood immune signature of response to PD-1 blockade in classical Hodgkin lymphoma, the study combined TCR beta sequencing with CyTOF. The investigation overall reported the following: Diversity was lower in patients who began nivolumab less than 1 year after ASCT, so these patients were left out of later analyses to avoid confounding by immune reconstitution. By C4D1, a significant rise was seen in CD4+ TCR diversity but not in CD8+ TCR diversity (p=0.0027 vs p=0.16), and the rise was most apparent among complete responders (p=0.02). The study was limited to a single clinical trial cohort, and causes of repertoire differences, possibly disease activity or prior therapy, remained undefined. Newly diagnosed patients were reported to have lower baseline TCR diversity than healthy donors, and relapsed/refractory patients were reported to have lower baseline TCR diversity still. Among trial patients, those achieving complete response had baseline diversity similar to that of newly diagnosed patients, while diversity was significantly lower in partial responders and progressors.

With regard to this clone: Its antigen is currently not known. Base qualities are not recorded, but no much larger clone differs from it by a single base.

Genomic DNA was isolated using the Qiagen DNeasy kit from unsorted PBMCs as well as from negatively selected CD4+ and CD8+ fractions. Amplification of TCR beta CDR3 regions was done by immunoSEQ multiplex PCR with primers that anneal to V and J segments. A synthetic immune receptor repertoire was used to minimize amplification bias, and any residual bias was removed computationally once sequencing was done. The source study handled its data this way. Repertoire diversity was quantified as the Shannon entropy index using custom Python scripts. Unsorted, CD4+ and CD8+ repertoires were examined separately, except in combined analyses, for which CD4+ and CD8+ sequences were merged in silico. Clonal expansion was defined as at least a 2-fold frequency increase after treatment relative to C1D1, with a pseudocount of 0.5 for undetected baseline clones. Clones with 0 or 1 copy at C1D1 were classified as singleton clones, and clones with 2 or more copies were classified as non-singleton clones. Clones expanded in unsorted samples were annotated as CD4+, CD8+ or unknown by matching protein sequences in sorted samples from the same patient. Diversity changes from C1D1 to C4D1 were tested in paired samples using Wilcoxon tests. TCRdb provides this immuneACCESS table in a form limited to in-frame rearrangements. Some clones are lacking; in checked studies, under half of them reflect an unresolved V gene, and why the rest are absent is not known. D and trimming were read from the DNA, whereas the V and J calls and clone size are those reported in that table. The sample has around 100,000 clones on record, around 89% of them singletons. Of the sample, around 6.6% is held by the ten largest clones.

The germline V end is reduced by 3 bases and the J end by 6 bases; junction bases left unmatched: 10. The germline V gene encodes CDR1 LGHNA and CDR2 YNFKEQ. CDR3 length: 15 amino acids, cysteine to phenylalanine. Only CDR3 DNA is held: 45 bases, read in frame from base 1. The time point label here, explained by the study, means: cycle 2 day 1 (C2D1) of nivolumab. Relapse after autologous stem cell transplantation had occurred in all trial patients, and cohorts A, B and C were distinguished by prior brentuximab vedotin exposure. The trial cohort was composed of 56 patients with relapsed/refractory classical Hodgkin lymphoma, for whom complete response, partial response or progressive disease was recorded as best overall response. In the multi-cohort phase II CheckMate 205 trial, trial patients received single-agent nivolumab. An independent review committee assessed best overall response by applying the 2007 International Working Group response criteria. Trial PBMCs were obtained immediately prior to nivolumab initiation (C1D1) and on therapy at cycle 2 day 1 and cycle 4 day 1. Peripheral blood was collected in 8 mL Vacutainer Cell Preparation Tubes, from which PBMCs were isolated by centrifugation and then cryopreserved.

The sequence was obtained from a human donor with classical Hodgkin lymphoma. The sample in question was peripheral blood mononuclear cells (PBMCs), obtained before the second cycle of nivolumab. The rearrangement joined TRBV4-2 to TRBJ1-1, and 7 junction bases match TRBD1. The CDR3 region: CASSHGETGKAEAFF. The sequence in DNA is TGTGCCAGCAGCCACGGAGAGACAGGGAAGGCTGAAGCTTTCTTT.